This T cell receptor beta chain was profiled in a study of T-cell memory formation after mild COVID-19. Across the whole study: Across donors, TCR clusters were largely donor specific.

Trimming took 0 bases from V and 10 from J; bases not matched to a gene: 6. The germline gives CDR1 LNHNV, CDR2 YYDKDF (reference sequence). The CDR3 has 15 amino acids. Via MiXCR, TCRdb re-called the 5' RACE reads, giving one row per CDR3 protein. The sample yields 300,000 to 350,000 distinct CDR3 sequences, roughly 15% seen once. The material sequenced was PBMCs or a T cell subset sorted from them (not recorded which). This sequence originates from a man in his late teens or twenties who had mild COVID-19 (a few samples of this study predate the infection). Cell type and time point are not known. This chain links TRBV15 with TRBJ1-1; 12 bases align to TRBD1. CDR3 nucleotides: TGTGCCACCAGCAGAGATGGGACAGGGGGCCTTGGAGCTTTCTTT. Translating it yields CATSRDGTGGLGAFF.